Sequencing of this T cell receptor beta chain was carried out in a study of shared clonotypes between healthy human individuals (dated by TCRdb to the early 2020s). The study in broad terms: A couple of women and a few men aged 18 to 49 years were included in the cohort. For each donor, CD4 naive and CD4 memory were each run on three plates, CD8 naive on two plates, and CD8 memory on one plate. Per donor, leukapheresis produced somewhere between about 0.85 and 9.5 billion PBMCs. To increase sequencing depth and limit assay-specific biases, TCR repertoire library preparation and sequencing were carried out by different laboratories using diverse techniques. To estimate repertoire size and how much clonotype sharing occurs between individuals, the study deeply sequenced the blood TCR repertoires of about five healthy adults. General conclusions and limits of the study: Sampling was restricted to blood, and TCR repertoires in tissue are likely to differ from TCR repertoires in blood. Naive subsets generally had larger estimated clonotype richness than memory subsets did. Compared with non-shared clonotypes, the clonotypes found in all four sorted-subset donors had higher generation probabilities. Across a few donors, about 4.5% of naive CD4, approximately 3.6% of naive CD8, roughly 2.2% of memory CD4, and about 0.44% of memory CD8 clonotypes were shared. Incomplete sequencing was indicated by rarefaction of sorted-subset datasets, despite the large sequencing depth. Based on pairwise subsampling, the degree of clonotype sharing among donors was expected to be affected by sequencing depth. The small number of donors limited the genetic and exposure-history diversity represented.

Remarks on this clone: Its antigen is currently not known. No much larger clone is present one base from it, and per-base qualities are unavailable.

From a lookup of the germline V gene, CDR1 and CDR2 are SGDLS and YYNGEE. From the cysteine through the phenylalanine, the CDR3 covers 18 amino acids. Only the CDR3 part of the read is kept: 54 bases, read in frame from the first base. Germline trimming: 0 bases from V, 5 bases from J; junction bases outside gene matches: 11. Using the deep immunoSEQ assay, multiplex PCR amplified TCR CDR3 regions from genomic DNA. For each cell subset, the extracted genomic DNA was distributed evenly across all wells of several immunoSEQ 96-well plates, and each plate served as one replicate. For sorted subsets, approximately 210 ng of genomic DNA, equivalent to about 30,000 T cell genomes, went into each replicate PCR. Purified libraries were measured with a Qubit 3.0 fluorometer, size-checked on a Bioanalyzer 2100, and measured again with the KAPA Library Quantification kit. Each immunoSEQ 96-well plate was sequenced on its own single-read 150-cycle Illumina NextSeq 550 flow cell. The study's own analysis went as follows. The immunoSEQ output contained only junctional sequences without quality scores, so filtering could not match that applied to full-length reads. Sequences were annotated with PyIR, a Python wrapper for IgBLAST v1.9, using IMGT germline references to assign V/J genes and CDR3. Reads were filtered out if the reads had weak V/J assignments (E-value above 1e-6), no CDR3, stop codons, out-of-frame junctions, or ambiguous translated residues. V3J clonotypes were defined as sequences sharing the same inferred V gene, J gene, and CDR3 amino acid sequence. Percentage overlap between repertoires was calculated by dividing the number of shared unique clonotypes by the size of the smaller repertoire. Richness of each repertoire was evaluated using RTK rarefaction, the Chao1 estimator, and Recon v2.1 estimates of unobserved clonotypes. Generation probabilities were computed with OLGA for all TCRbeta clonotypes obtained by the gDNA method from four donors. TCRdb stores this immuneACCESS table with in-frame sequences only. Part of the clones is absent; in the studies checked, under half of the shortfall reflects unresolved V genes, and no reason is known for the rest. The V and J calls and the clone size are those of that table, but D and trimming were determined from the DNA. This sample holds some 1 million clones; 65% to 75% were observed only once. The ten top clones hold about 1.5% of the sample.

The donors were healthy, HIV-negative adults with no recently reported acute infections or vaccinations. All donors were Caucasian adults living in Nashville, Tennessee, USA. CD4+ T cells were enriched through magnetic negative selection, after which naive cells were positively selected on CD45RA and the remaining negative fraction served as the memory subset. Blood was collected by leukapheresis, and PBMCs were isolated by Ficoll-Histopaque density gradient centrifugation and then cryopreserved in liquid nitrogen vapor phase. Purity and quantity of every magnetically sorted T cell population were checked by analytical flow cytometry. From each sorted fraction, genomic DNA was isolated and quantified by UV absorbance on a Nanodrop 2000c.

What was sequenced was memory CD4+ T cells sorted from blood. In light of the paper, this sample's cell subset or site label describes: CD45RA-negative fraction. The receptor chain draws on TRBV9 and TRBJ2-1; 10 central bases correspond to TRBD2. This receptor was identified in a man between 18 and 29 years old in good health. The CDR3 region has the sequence CASSVDPLSGGAHNEQFF. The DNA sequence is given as TGTGCCAGCAGCGTAGACCCTCTCAGCGGGGGGGCACACAATGAGCAGTTCTTC. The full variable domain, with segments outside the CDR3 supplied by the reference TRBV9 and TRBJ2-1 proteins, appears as DSGVTQTPKHLITATGQRVTLRCSPRSGDLSVYWYQQSLDQGLQFLIQYYNGEERAKGNILERFSAQQFPDLHSELNLSSLELGDSALYFCASSVDPLSGGAHNEQFFGPGTRLTVL.